Listed below are T cell receptor beta chains from one sample, sequenced in a study of T cell responses to AZD1222 COVID-19 vaccine. Assay: immunoSEQ multiplex PCR; the TCRdb copy retains only in-frame clones and omits some. In the table there are 150,000 to 200,000 clones, about nine tenths of which are singletons. The material sequenced was peripheral blood, taken on day 0 of AZD1222 vaccination. All receptors come from an adult in good health. CDR3s include the opening cysteine and the closing phenylalanine or tryptophan. A D gene is named only where the DNA matches it firmly. Size is stated for part of the rows, as once, few or many counts, or as a class when the clone is expanded.

>NA|TRBJ1-2|TRBV19|NA|13
CASRVGAGYDYTF
TGTGCCAGTAGGGTTGGGGCAGGGTATGACTACACCTTC
>NA|TRBJ1-2|TRBV5-4|TRBD1|14
CASSSGTDYYGYTF
TGTGCCAGCAGCTCTGGGACAGATTACTATGGCTACACCTTC
>NA|TRBJ2-7|TRBV12-3/TRBV12-4|NA|11
CASSLRSEQYF
TGTGCCAGCAGTTTACGCTCCGAGCAGTACTTC
>once|TRBJ2-7|TRBV15|NA|16
CATSRGLTGASYEQYF
TGTGCCACCAGCAGGGGTCTTACGGGGGCCTCCTACGAGCAGTACTTC
>NA|TRBJ2-3|TRBV27|TRBD2|16
CASSSPGTSGTDTQYF
TGTGCCAGCAGTTCCCCCGGGACTAGCGGCACAGATACGCAGTATTTT
>NA|TRBJ2-7|TRBV5-6|NA|14
CASSFPTAAYEQYF
TGTGCCAGCAGCTTCCCGACAGCCGCCTACGAGCAGTACTTC
>NA|TRBJ1-5|TRBV28|NA|15
CASSPLRGRNQPQHF
TGTGCCAGCAGTCCGCTGCGGGGACGCAATCAGCCCCAGCATTTT
>NA|TRBJ2-2|TRBV11-2|TRBD1|16
CASSNTRTGVTGELFF
TGTGCCAGCAGCAACACCCGGACAGGGGTAACCGGGGAGCTGTTTTTT
>NA|TRBJ2-7|TRBV19|TRBD1|16
CASSVSGTGVAYEQYF
TGTGCCAGTAGTGTTTCCGGGACAGGGGTAGCCTACGAGCAGTACTTC
>NA|TRBJ1-3|TRBV9|NA|16
CASSVVTGLSGNTIYF
TGTGCCAGCAGCGTAGTAACAGGCCTCTCTGGAAACACCATATATTTT
>NA|TRBJ1-2|TRBV7-9|TRBD1|16
CASSPTGTAKRDGYTF
TGTGCCAGCAGCCCAACCGGGACAGCCAAGAGGGATGGCTACACCTTC
>NA|TRBJ1-6|TRBV27|NA|13
CASGTSYNSPLHF
TGTGCCAGCGGGACCTCATATAATTCACCCCTCCACTTT
>NA|TRBJ1-1|TRBV6-5|NA|11
CASRAKSEAFF
TGTGCCAGCAGAGCGAAATCCGAAGCTTTCTTT
>NA|TRBJ2-1|TRBV6-2/TRBV6-3|TRBD2|17
CASSPGTSGGNYNEQFF
TGTGCCAGCAGTCCCGGGACTAGCGGGGGTAACTACAATGAGCAGTTCTTC
>NA|TRBJ2-1|TRBV7-3|TRBD1|16
CASSLSGTEVYNEQFF
TGTGCCAGCAGCCTGTCCGGGACAGAAGTATACAATGAGCAGTTCTTC
>NA|TRBJ2-2|TRBV19|NA|15
CASSIRSRYTGELFF
TGTGCCAGTAGTATTCGATCCAGGTACACCGGGGAGCTGTTTTTT
>NA|TRBJ2-1|TRBV9|TRBD2|15
CASTGLAGGPNEQFF
TGTGCCAGCACTGGATTAGCGGGGGGGCCGAATGAGCAGTTCTTC
>NA|TRBJ2-3|TRBV24-1|NA|15
CATSALDPSTDTQYF
TGTGCCACCAGTGCTCTGGATCCAAGCACAGATACGCAGTATTTT
>NA|TRBJ2-5|TRBV15|NA|15
CATNRWSSKGETQYF
TGTGCCACCAATCGATGGTCGTCGAAGGGAGAGACCCAGTACTTC
>NA|TRBJ2-1|TRBV7-9|NA|13
CASSLGGGAEQFF
TGTGCCAGCAGCTTAGGTGGAGGGGCAGAGCAGTTCTTC
>NA|TRBJ1-2|TRBV27|TRBD1|14
CASSQQGANYGYTF
TGTGCCAGCAGTCAACAGGGGGCTAACTATGGCTACACCTTC
>NA|TRBJ1-4|TRBV27|NA|18
CASSFLSGGRATNEKLFF
TGTGCCAGCAGTTTTCTGTCGGGAGGACGGGCAACTAATGAAAAACTGTTTTTT
>NA|TRBJ1-1|TRBV2|TRBD1|13
CASSKDRATEAFF
TGTGCCAGCTCTAAGGACAGGGCCACTGAAGCTTTCTTT
>NA|TRBJ2-1|TRBV6-4|TRBD1|15
CASSDSLTGGNEQFF
TGTGCCAGCAGTGACTCTCTTACAGGGGGCAATGAGCAGTTCTTC
>NA|TRBJ1-2|TRBV4-1|NA|14
CASSQLGGNYGYTF
TGCGCCAGCAGCCAACTAGGGGGTAACTATGGCTACACCTTC
>NA|TRBJ2-7|TRBV5-5|NA|13
CASSLAGMVEQYF
TGTGCCAGCAGCTTGGCCGGGATGGTTGAGCAGTACTTC
>NA|TRBJ2-7|TRBV2|NA|12
CASSVQGYEQYF
TGTGCCAGCAGTGTACAGGGTTACGAGCAGTACTTC
>NA|TRBJ2-7|TRBV5-6|TRBD2|15
CASINSGGSPYEQYF
TGTGCCAGCATCAACAGCGGGGGGAGCCCCTACGAGCAGTACTTC
>NA|TRBJ2-1|TRBV18|TRBD1|16
CASSPPALTGGVEQFF
TGTGCCAGCTCACCACCGGCCCTCACAGGGGGCGTTGAGCAGTTCTTC
>NA|TRBJ2-7|TRBV2|NA|13
CASSLGTTYEQYF
TGTGCCAGCTCTTTGGGGACAACCTACGAGCAGTACTTC
>NA|TRBJ1-2|TRBV25-1|TRBD1|13
CASGWDRGYGYTF
TGTGCCAGCGGATGGGACAGGGGCTATGGCTACACCTTC
>NA|TRBJ2-2|TRBV28|NA|12
CASSFNTGELFF
TGTGCCAGCAGTTTCAACACCGGGGAGCTGTTTTTT
>NA|TRBJ1-4|TRBV6-5|NA|15
CASSYAGGFNEKLFF
TGTGCCAGCAGTTATGCGGGGGGCTTTAATGAAAAACTGTTTTTT
>NA|TRBJ2-5|TRBV10-3|TRBD2|14
CAISGGTTQETQYF
TGTGCCATCAGTGGGGGGACTACTCAAGAGACCCAGTACTTC
>NA|TRBJ1-1|TRBV14|NA|16
CASSLYRLNWATEAFF
TGTGCCAGCAGCCTATATCGGTTGAACTGGGCCACTGAAGCTTTCTTT
>NA|TRBJ1-3|TRBV30|NA|13
CAWSLGSGNTIYF
TGTGCCTGGAGTCTGGGGTCTGGAAACACCATATATTTT
>NA|TRBJ1-1|TRBV6-6|NA|13
CASSRDGPAEAFF
TGTGCCAGCAGTAGGGACGGACCTGCTGAAGCTTTCTTT
>NA|TRBJ1-2|TRBV6-5|TRBD1|14
CASSSDRDSYGYTF
TGTGCCAGCAGTTCCGATCGGGACAGTTATGGCTACACCTTC
>once|TRBJ2-1|TRBV11-3|NA|11
CASSVTEQQFF
TGTGCCAGCAGCGTCACCGAACAGCAGTTCTTC
>NA|TRBJ1-2|TRBV6-5|NA|11
CASSYLGGYTF
TGTGCCAGCAGTTACTTGGGTGGCTACACCTTC
>NA|TRBJ2-1|TRBV6-5|NA|15
CASSRRPTIYNEQFF
TGTGCCAGCAGTCGCAGGCCCACGATCTACAATGAGCAGTTCTTC
>NA|TRBJ1-3|TRBV18|NA|19
CASSPLTTLAFQSGNTIYF
TGTGCCAGCTCACCATTGACAACCTTGGCCTTTCAGTCTGGAAACACCATATATTTT
>NA|TRBJ1-2|TRBV28|NA|16
CASSTPHGRGRNGYTF
TGTGCCAGCAGTACGCCTCACGGTCGAGGGCGAAATGGCTACACCTTC
>NA|TRBJ2-2|TRBV29-1|TRBD1|13
CSVERQGVGELFF
TGCAGCGTTGAGCGGCAGGGGGTCGGGGAGCTGTTTTTT
>NA|TRBJ1-3|TRBV27|TRBD1|16
CASSNRGTLSGNTIYF
TGTGCCAGCAGTAACAGGGGAACGCTCTCTGGAAACACCATATATTTT
>NA|TRBJ1-4|TRBV10-2|NA|16
CASSDPGGATNEKLFF
TGCGCCAGCAGTGACCCTGGCGGGGCAACTAATGAAAAACTGTTTTTT
>NA|TRBJ1-1|TRBV2|TRBD1|15
CASMRDRGGNTEAFF
TGTGCCAGCATGAGAGACAGGGGGGGGAACACTGAAGCTTTCTTT
>NA|TRBJ1-2|TRBV9|NA|13
CASSRSGGYGYTF
TGTGCCAGCAGCCGTAGTGGGGGCTATGGCTACACCTTC
>NA|TRBJ2-4|TRBV6-6|TRBD1|15
CASSLDRGLGNIQYF
TGTGCCAGCAGTCTCGACAGGGGGCTGGGAAACATTCAGTACTTC
>once|TRBJ1-5|TRBV11-3|NA|10
CASIWQPQHF
TGTGCCAGCATCTGGCAGCCCCAGCATTTT
>NA|TRBJ1-1|TRBV5-8|NA|14
CASSSRVMNTEAFF
TGTGCCAGCAGCTCCAGGGTCATGAACACTGAAGCTTTCTTT
>NA|TRBJ2-3|TRBV5-1|TRBD1|12
CASRDSTDTQYF
TGCGCTTCCCGGGACAGTACAGATACGCAGTATTTT
>NA|TRBJ2-7|TRBV28|NA|16
CASSPLGAGASYEQYF
TGTGCCAGCAGTCCGCTCGGGGCGGGGGCCTCCTACGAGCAGTACTTC
>NA|TRBJ1-4|TRBV6-5|NA|13
CASSWRDGEKLFF
TGTGCCAGCAGTTGGCGGGACGGTGAAAAACTGTTTTTT